This TCR beta chain was identified during a study of T-cell reconstitution after alpha-beta-depleted transplantation in children. Molecular barcoding with unique molecular identifiers was used for the TCRbeta library. TCRdb re-derived calls from the PCR reads in MiXCR, one entry per CDR3 protein. The sample carries 350,000 to 400,000 distinct CDR3 sequences, about 14% recorded once. This receptor was identified in a human donor who donated a stem cell graft to a child with Fanconi anemia. The starting material was PBMCs, obtained from the stem cell graft.

The CDR3, as DNA: TGCAGTGCTCCCGGGGCCTGGGGGTCTGAAGCTTTCTTT. Protein product: CSAPGAWGSEAFF. The V gene is TRBV20-1, the J gene TRBJ1-1; TRBD1 might be the D (5 bases). The length of the CDR3 is 13 residues. Germline values: CDR1 DFQATT, CDR2 SNEGSKA (reference sequence). V was trimmed by 5 bases and J by 6 bases, leaving 16 bases between them.